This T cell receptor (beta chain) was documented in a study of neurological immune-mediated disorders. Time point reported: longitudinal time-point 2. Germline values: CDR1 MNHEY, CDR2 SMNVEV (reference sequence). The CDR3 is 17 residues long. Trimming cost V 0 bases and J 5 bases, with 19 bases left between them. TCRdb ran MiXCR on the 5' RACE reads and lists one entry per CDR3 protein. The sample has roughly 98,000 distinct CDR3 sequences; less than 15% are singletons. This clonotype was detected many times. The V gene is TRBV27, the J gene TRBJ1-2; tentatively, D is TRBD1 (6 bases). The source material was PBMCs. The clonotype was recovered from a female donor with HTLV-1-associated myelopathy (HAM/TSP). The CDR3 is CASSLSGGAAEMYGYTF. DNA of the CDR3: TGTGCCAGCAGTTTATCCGGGGGGGCAGCAGAGATGTATGGCTACACCTTC.